The T cell receptor (beta chain) described here comes from a study of vaccination and CD4 T cells after COVID-19. Whole-study context: Overlapping spike peptides served as the stimulus for the cells. These peptides came from SARS-CoV-2 and from the common cold coronaviruses HCoV-NL63, HCoV-OC43 and HCoV-229E.

The length of the CDR3 is 14 residues. Germline CDR1 is DFQATT and CDR2 is SNEGSKA (reference sequence). V lost 1 base and J lost 2, with 11 bases in between. Treatment reported: approximately 9-day PBMC culture with coronavirus spike peptide pools or control peptides (ViraFEST assay). IL-2 at about 10 IU/ml and peptide pools at about 9.5 ug/ml were added to PBMCs cultured at two million per well. As concerns this clonotype: As yet, its antigen is unknown.

Sequencing of cultured CD4+ T cell DNA used the Oncomine TCR Beta short-read assay. The authors extracted genomic DNA from cultured CD4+ T cells. In TCRdb, the PCR reads were re-called with MiXCR into one record per CDR3 protein. The sample yields approximately 13,000 distinct CDR3 sequences, about four fifths seen once. Sequenced sample: CD4+ T cells from blood, cultured in vitro. The V call is TRBV20-1, the J call TRBJ1-1, with D hard to call. The TCR originated in a human donor who had recovered from COVID-19. CDR3 coding DNA: TGCAGTGCTAGAGTAACCAGGTCTAACACTGAAGCTTTCTTT. It codes for CSARVTRSNTEAFF.